This T cell receptor (beta chain) comes out of a study of CD8 T cells in ankylosing spondylitis. Overall study findings and caveats: Disease-linked clones were reportedly significantly enriched in matched ankylosing spondylitis synovial fluid. Within peripheral blood, clones linked to disease were CD8+ and relatively rare. About 8 highly homologous variants made up a TCR beta motif, and this motif appeared characteristic of ankylosing spondylitis blood.

For this clonotype: The antigen is not known.

V lost 3 bases to trimming and J lost 3 bases, with 12 bases between them. The CDR3 runs 14 residues. Germline assignment: CDR1 SEHNR and CDR2 FQNEAQ (reference sequence). Quantitative 5'-RACE with molecular barcodes was used to make the TCR beta libraries. MiXCR was run by TCRdb on the 5' RACE reads, yielding one entry per CDR3 protein. The data contain over 700,000 distinct CDR3 sequences, under 20% of them singletons. The TCR was taken from a male donor with ankylosing spondylitis. V usage is TRBV7-9 and J usage is TRBJ2-7, with D unresolved. Sequencing input: blood, either unsorted or a sorted T cell fraction (not recorded which). DNA of the CDR3: TGTGCCAGCAGCTTCGGCCCTAACGTCTACGAGCAGTACTTC. This encodes CASSFGPNVYEQYF. Combining the CDR3 with reference TRBV7-9 and TRBJ2-7 gives the whole variable domain DTGVSQNPRHKITKRGQNVTFRCDPISEHNRLYWYRQTLGQGPEFLTYFQNEAQLEKSRLLSDRFSAERPKGSFSTLEIQRTEQGDSAMYLCASSFGPNVYEQYFGPGTRLTVT.